Listed below are T cell receptor beta chains from one sample, sequenced in a study of T cells in Graves' hyperthyroidism and ophthalmopathy. Using its own MiXCR run on the multiplex PCR reads, TCRdb lists one record per CDR3 protein. The data show a few hundred thousand distinct CDR3 sequences, just over 45% seen once. Material for sequencing was peripheral blood or thyroid tissue (not recorded which). The origin of the receptors is a woman under 30 with Graves' hyperthyroidism. CDR3s include the opening cysteine and the closing phenylalanine or tryptophan. D genes are given only for firm matches. Some rows mark clone size as missing; the rest say once, few, many or name a class of expanded clone.

size: many
D: .
J: TRBJ2-7
V: TRBV2
CDR3: CASSATLIEQYF
DNA: TGTGCCAGCAGTGCTACGCTCATCGAGCAGTACTTC

size: .
D: TRBD1
J: TRBJ2-6
V: TRBV5-1
CDR3: CASSFTLIQGVLSGANVLTF
DNA: TGCGCCAGCAGCTTCACCTTGATACAGGGGGTACTCTCTGGGGCCAACGTCCTGACTTTC

size: .
D: TRBD1
J: TRBJ1-4
V: TRBV6-5
CDR3: CASSLGQLTTNEKLFF
DNA: TGTGCCAGCAGCCTGGGACAGTTAACAACTAATGAAAAACTGTTTTTT

size: .
D: .
J: TRBJ2-7
V: TRBV24-1
CDR3: CATSDKPPSSYEQYF
DNA: TGTGCCACCAGTGATAAGCCTCCGAGCTCCTACGAGCAGTACTTC

size: .
D: .
J: TRBJ2-5
V: TRBV7-9
CDR3: CASSPPWVETQYF
DNA: TGTGCCAGCAGTCCTCCTTGGGTAGAGACCCAGTACTTC

size: many
D: TRBD1
J: TRBJ2-7
V: TRBV7-9
CDR3: CASSPRDSSYEQYF
DNA: TGTGCCAGCAGCCCGAGGGACAGCTCCTACGAGCAGTACTTC

size: .
D: TRBD1
J: TRBJ1-2
V: TRBV24-1
CDR3: CATSDLWGQGGGYTF
DNA: TGTGCCACCAGTGATTTGTGGGGACAGGGAGGCGGCTACACCTTC

size: many
D: .
J: TRBJ1-5
V: TRBV29-1
CDR3: CSVGQYSNQPQHF
DNA: TGCAGCGTAGGCCAGTATAGCAATCAGCCCCAGCATTTT

size: many
D: .
J: TRBJ1-1
V: TRBV20-1
CDR3: CSAKLFPEAFF
DNA: TGCAGTGCAAAACTCTTCCCTGAAGCTTTCTTT

size: .
D: TRBD1
J: TRBJ1-5
V: TRBV19
CDR3: CASSRSGTAPSNQPQHF
DNA: TGTGCCAGTAGTAGGAGCGGGACAGCACCTAGCAATCAGCCCCAGCATTTT

size: few
D: .
J: TRBJ2-1
V: TRBV24-1
CDR3: CATSDWGARVEQFF
DNA: TGTGCCACCAGTGATTGGGGGGCGCGGGTTGAGCAGTTCTTC

size: once
D: TRBD1
J: TRBJ1-5
V: TRBV2
CDR3: CASREDRAQPQHF
DNA: TGTGCCAGCAGGGAGGACAGGGCTCAGCCCCAGCATTTT

size: many
D: TRBD2
J: TRBJ2-5
V: TRBV7-2
CDR3: CASSGAASGAEGTQYF
DNA: TGTGCCAGCAGCGGAGCGGCTAGCGGAGCAGAGGGGACCCAGTACTTC

size: many
D: .
J: TRBJ1-2
V: TRBV7-2
CDR3: CASKRPQTNYGYTF
DNA: TGTGCCAGCAAACGACCCCAGACAAACTATGGCTACACCTTC

size: once
D: TRBD1
J: TRBJ1-5
V: TRBV24-1
CDR3: CATSGSGTGLQPQHF
DNA: TGTGCCACCAGTGGCTCCGGGACAGGGCTGCAGCCCCAGCATTTT

size: .
D: .
J: TRBJ2-7
V: TRBV6-5
CDR3: CASSFLGPSLNEQYF
DNA: TGTGCCAGCAGTTTCCTCGGACCCTCTTTGAACGAGCAGTACTTC

size: .
D: .
J: TRBJ1-2
V: TRBV10-3
CDR3: CAISTGPEDGYTF
DNA: TGTGCCATCAGTACAGGGCCCGAGGATGGCTACACCTTC

size: .
D: .
J: TRBJ1-6
V: TRBV10-3
CDR3: CAISESRQLAGSPLHF
DNA: TGTGCCATCAGTGAGTCGCGGCAACTAGCGGGCTCACCCCTCCACTTT

size: .
D: .
J: TRBJ2-7
V: TRBV7-8
CDR3: CASSLLGRYEQYF
DNA: TGTGCCAGCAGTCTCCTAGGGAGGTACGAGCAGTACTTC

size: .
D: TRBD1
J: TRBJ1-2
V: TRBV20-1
CDR3: CSARRDRNLYGYTF
DNA: TGCAGTGCTAGACGGGACAGAAACCTCTATGGCTACACCTTC

size: once
D: TRBD2
J: TRBJ2-3
V: TRBV20-1
CDR3: CSAPAKRGRVDTQYF
DNA: TGCAGTGCCCCAGCCAAGCGGGGGAGGGTAGATACGCAGTATTTT

size: .
D: .
J: TRBJ1-4
V: TRBV12-3/TRBV12-4
CDR3: CASRQGEKLFF
DNA: TGTGCCAGCAGGCAGGGCGAAAAACTGTTTTTT

size: many
D: .
J: TRBJ1-1
V: TRBV19
CDR3: CASSIEGLTEAFF
DNA: TGTGCCAGTAGTATTGAGGGGTTAACTGAAGCTTTCTTT

size: many
D: TRBD1
J: TRBJ1-1
V: TRBV5-4
CDR3: CASSPETGTGSTEAFF
DNA: TGTGCCAGCAGCCCTGAAACCGGGACAGGGAGCACTGAAGCTTTCTTT

size: .
D: TRBD1
J: TRBJ2-2
V: TRBV2
CDR3: CASVGTGVAGELFF
DNA: TGTGCCAGCGTCGGGACAGGGGTAGCCGGGGAGCTGTTTTTT

size: many
D: .
J: TRBJ2-2
V: TRBV7-8
CDR3: CASSFNTGELFF
DNA: TGTGCCAGCAGCTTCAACACCGGGGAGCTGTTTTTT

size: .
D: TRBD1
J: TRBJ2-6
V: TRBV10-3
CDR3: CAIRTGGNVLTF
DNA: TGTGCCATCAGGACAGGGGGCAACGTCCTGACTTTC

size: many
D: TRBD1
J: TRBJ1-5
V: TRBV20-1
CDR3: CSATVGTGNQPQHF
DNA: TGCAGTGCTACCGTGGGGACAGGAAATCAGCCCCAGCATTTT

size: .
D: .
J: TRBJ1-2
V: TRBV7-2
CDR3: CASSFGEGVYGYTF
DNA: TGTGCCAGCAGCTTTGGGGAGGGGGTCTATGGCTACACCTTC